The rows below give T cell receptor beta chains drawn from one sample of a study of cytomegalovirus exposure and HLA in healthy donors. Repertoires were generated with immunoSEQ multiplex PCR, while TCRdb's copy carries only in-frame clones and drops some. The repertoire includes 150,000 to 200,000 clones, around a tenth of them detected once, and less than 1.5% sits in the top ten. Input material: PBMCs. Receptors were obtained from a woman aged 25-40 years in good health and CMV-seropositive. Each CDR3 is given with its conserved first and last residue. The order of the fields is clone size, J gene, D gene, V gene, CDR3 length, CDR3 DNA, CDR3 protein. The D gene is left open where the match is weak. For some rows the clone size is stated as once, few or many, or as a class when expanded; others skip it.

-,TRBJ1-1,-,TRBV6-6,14,TGTGCCAGCAGCCCCCAGCGGGGGGGGGTTGAAGCTTTCTTT,CASSPQRGGVEAFF
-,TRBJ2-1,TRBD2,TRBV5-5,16,TGTGCCAGCAGCTTAACCCCTAGCGGGAGTTTTAATGAGCAGTTCTTC,CASSLTPSGSFNEQFF
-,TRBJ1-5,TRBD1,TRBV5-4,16,TGTGCCAGCAGCTCACAGGGGAATGGATGGAATCAGCCCCAGCATTTT,CASSSQGNGWNQPQHF
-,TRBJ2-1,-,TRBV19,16,TGTGCCAGTAGTATAGATCTGGACTTATACTACAATGAGCAGTTCTTC,CASSIDLDLYYNEQFF
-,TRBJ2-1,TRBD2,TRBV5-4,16,TGTGCCAGCAGCTTGGCCTTAGGACTAGCGAGCGATGAGCAGTTCTTC,CASSLALGLASDEQFF
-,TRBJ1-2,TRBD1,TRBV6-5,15,TGTGCCAGCAGTCTCAATACTAGGGGGCGCGAAGGCTACACCTTC,CASSLNTRGREGYTF
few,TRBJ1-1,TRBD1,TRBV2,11,TGTGCCAGCAGTGAGGGACAGAAAGCTTTCTTT,CASSEGQKAFF
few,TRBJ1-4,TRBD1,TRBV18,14,TGTGCCAGCTCACCGGGACAGGGTAATGAAAAACTGTTTTTT,CASSPGQGNEKLFF
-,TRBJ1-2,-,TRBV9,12,TGTGCAAGCAGCGTTTACTCGTCGGGCTACACCTTC,CASSVYSSGYTF
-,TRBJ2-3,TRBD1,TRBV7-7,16,TGTGCCAGCAGCTTGGGACAGGGCATTACTTCAGATACGCAGTATTTT,CASSLGQGITSDTQYF
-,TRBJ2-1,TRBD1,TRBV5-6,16,TGTGCCAGCAGCCCCGGGACAGGGGTTCTCGTGCATGAGCAGTTCTTC,CASSPGTGVLVHEQFF
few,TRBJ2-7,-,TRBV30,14,TGTGCCTGGAGTCTTGGGGCTACCGGCCGCGAGCAGTACTTC,CAWSLGATGREQYF
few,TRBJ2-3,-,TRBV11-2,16,TGTGCCAGCAGCGGCCCACTTAGAGGGACAACAGATACGCAGTATTTT,CASSGPLRGTTDTQYF
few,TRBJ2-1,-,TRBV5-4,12,TGTGCCAGCAGCTTGGTAGATAATGAGCAGTTCTTC,CASSLVDNEQFF
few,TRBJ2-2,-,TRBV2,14,TGTGCCAGCAGGGGGACTTCTAACACCGGGGAGCTGTTTTTT,CASRGTSNTGELFF
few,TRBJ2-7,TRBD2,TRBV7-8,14,TGTGCCAGCAGCCCCAGCGGGGCTGGCTACGAGCAGTACTTC,CASSPSGAGYEQYF
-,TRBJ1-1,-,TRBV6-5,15,TGTGCCAGCAGTCCACAGGACAGAATAAACACTGAAGCTTTCTTT,CASSPQDRINTEAFF
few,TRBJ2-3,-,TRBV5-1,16,TGCGCCAGCAGCCTGAGTCTAACGGGAGCATTAGATACGCAGTATTTT,CASSLSLTGALDTQYF
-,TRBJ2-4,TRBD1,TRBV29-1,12,TGCAGTGGGGGAGACAGGGTTGGCATTCAGTACTTC,CSGGDRVGIQYF
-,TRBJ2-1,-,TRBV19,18,TGTGCCAGTAGCCCGCCGGGTAGGCAGAGCAGTCCGGGATATGAGCAGTTCTTC,CASSPPGRQSSPGYEQFF
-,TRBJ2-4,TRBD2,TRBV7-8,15,TGTGCCAGCAGCTTTTCGTCCAGCGGGAGACACGTTCAGTACTTC,CASSFSSSGRHVQYF
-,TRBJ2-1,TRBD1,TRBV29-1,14,TGCAGCGCCGAGGACCGGGACAGGGGCAATGAGCAGTTCTTC,CSAEDRDRGNEQFF
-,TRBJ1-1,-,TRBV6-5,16,TGTGCCAGCAGTTACTCATCAAACCGGAATTCGGAGTTAGCTTTCTTT,CASSYSSNRNSELAFF
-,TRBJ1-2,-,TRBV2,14,TGTGCCAGCAGTGATGCGGGGTTACCTGCTGGCTACACCTTC,CASSDAGLPAGYTF
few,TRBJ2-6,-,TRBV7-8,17,TGTGCCAGCAGCTTCGACAGGTTCCGCTCTGGGGCCAACGTCCTGACTTTC,CASSFDRFRSGANVLTF
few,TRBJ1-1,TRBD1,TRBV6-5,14,TGTGCCAGCAGTTACCGGACAGGGTTCGCTGAAGCTTTCTTT,CASSYRTGFAEAFF
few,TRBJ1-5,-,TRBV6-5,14,TGTGCCAGCAGGGCCCAGGGGTTCAATCAGCCCCAGCATTTT,CASRAQGFNQPQHF